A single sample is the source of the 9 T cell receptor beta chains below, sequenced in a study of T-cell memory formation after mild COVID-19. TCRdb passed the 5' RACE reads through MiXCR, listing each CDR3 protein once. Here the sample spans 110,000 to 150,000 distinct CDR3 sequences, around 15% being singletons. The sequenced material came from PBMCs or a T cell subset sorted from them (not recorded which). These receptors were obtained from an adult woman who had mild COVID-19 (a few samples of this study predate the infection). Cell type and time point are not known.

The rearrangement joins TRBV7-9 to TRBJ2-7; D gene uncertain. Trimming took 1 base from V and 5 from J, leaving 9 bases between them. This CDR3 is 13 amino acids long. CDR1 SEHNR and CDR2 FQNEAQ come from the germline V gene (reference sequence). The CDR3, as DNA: TGTGCCAGCAGCTTAGGACCGTCCCACGAGCAGTACTTC. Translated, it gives CASSLGPSHEQYF.

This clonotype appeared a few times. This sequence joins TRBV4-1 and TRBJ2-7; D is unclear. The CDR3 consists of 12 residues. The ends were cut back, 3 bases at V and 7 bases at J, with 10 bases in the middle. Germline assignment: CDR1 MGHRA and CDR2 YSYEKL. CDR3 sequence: CASSHTFGEQYF. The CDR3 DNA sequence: TGCGCCAGCAGCCACACATTCGGTGAGCAGTACTTC.

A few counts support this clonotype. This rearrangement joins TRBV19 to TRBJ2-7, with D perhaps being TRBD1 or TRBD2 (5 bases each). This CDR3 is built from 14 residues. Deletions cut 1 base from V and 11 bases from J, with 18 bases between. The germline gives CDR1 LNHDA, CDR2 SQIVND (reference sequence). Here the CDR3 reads CASSIGGPGEMEYF. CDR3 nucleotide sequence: TGTGCCAGTAGTATAGGGGGACCCGGAGAGATGGAGTACTTC.

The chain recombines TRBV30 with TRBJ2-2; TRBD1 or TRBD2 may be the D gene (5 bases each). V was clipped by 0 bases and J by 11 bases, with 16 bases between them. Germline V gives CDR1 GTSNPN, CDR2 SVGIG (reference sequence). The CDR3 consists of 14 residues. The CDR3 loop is CAWSVRQLGVELFF. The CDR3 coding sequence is TGTGCCTGGAGTGTACGACAGCTGGGGGTTGAGCTGTTTTTT.

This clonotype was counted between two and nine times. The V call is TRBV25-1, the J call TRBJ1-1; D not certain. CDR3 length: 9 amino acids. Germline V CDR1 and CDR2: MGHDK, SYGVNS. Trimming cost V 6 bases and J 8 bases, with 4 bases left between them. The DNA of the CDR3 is TGTGCCAGCAGAGGGGAAGCTTTCTTT. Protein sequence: CASRGEAFF.

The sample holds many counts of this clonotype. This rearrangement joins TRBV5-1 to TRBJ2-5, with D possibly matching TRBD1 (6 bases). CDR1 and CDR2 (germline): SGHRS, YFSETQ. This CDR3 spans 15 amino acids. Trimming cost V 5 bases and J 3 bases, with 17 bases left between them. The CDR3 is CASSRFWTVKETQYF. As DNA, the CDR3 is TGCGCCAGCAGTCGATTCTGGACAGTGAAAGAGACCCAGTACTTC.

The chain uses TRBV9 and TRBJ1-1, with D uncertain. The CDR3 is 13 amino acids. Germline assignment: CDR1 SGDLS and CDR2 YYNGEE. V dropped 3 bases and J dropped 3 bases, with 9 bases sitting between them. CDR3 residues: CASSEGGDTEAFF. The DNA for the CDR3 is TGTGCCAGCAGCGAGGGTGGGGACACTGAAGCTTTCTTT. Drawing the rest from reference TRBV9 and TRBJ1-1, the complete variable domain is DSGVTQTPKHLITATGQRVTLRCSPRSGDLSVYWYQQSLDQGLQFLIQYYNGEERAKGNILERFSAQQFPDLHSELNLSSLELGDSALYFCASSEGGDTEAFFGQGTRLTVV.

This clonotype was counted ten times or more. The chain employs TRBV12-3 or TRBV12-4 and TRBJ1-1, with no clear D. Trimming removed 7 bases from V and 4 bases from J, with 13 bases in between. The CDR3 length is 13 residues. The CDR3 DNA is TGTGCCAGCACCGACCAGGTGCCCACTGAAGCTTTCTTT. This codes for CASTDQVPTEAFF.

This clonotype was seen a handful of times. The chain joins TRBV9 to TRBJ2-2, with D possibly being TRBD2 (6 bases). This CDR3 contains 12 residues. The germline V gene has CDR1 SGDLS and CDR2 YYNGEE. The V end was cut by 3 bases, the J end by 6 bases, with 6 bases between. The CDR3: CASSGEAGELFF. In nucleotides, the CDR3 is TGTGCCAGCAGCGGGGAGGCCGGGGAGCTGTTTTTT. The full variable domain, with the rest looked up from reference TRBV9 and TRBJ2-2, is DSGVTQTPKHLITATGQRVTLRCSPRSGDLSVYWYQQSLDQGLQFLIQYYNGEERAKGNILERFSAQQFPDLHSELNLSSLELGDSALYFCASSGEAGELFFGEGSRLTVL.